A selection of T cell receptor beta chains follows, all from one sample in a study of blood T cell repertoires in COVID-19. TCRdb's copy holds only in-frame clones and misses some; the assay was immunoSEQ multiplex PCR. The data hold about 230,000 clones, with about 91% observed a single time. The sequencing input was PBMCs or T cells enriched from blood (not recorded which). These receptor sequences come from a woman aged 40 to 50 with acute COVID-19. The CDR3 runs from the conserved cysteine through the conserved F or W. The order of the fields is D gene, V gene, CDR3 length, J gene, clone size, CDR3 protein, CDR3 DNA. A D gene is named only where the DNA matches it firmly. Rows give clone size only sometimes, using once, few, many, or a class for an expanded clone.

D gene: TRBD1; V gene: TRBV19; CDR3 length: 16; J gene: TRBJ1-2; clone size: NA; CDR3 protein: CASSPRHVQGHYGYTF; CDR3 DNA: TGTGCCAGTAGTCCCCGCCACGTACAGGGGCACTATGGCTACACCTTC
D gene: NA; V gene: TRBV11-3; CDR3 length: 14; J gene: TRBJ2-5; clone size: NA; CDR3 protein: CASSFLDGQETQYF; CDR3 DNA: TGTGCCAGCAGCTTTCTTGACGGGCAAGAGACCCAGTACTTC
D gene: NA; V gene: TRBV5-8; CDR3 length: 16; J gene: TRBJ1-2; clone size: NA; CDR3 protein: CASSSHGEGVSLGYTF; CDR3 DNA: TGTGCCAGCAGCTCCCACGGGGAGGGGGTTTCCCTTGGCTACACCTTC
D gene: TRBD1; V gene: TRBV28; CDR3 length: 15; J gene: TRBJ1-2; clone size: NA; CDR3 protein: CASSPPDREADGYTF; CDR3 DNA: TGTGCCAGCAGTCCCCCCGACAGGGAAGCGGACGGCTACACCTTC
D gene: TRBD1; V gene: TRBV12-3/TRBV12-4; CDR3 length: 13; J gene: TRBJ1-6; clone size: NA; CDR3 protein: CASSQGGNSPLHF; CDR3 DNA: TGTGCCAGCAGTCAGGGGGGAAATTCACCCCTCCACTTT
D gene: NA; V gene: TRBV10-3; CDR3 length: 13; J gene: TRBJ2-3; clone size: NA; CDR3 protein: CAIRTGSTDTQYF; CDR3 DNA: TGTGCCATCAGGACCGGGAGCACAGATACGCAGTATTTT
D gene: NA; V gene: TRBV10-3; CDR3 length: 12; J gene: TRBJ2-5; clone size: NA; CDR3 protein: CAISVGEETQYF; CDR3 DNA: TGTGCCATCAGTGTAGGAGAGGAGACCCAGTACTTC
D gene: TRBD2; V gene: TRBV5-1; CDR3 length: 15; J gene: TRBJ2-3; clone size: NA; CDR3 protein: CASSHSGGSTDTQYF; CDR3 DNA: TGCGCCAGCAGCCACAGCGGGGGCAGCACAGATACGCAGTATTTT
D gene: NA; V gene: TRBV2; CDR3 length: 16; J gene: TRBJ1-6; clone size: NA; CDR3 protein: CASTETGLLYNSPLHF; CDR3 DNA: TGTGCCAGCACGGAGACAGGTTTACTCTATAATTCACCCCTCCACTTT
D gene: TRBD1; V gene: TRBV6-5; CDR3 length: 14; J gene: TRBJ2-5; clone size: NA; CDR3 protein: CASRRDRVQETQYF; CDR3 DNA: TGTGCCAGCAGGAGGGACAGGGTACAAGAGACCCAGTACTTC
D gene: TRBD1; V gene: TRBV4-3; CDR3 length: 15; J gene: TRBJ2-4; clone size: NA; CDR3 protein: CASSQDWQGVNIQYF; CDR3 DNA: TGCGCCAGCAGCCAAGATTGGCAGGGGGTGAACATTCAGTACTTC
D gene: NA; V gene: TRBV29-1; CDR3 length: 12; J gene: TRBJ2-2; clone size: NA; CDR3 protein: CSVTTGTGELFF; CDR3 DNA: TGCAGCGTGACTACCGGGACCGGGGAGCTGTTTTTT
D gene: TRBD2; V gene: TRBV19; CDR3 length: 16; J gene: TRBJ2-5; clone size: few; CDR3 protein: CASSRGSGMGEETQYF; CDR3 DNA: TGTGCCAGTAGTAGAGGTAGCGGGATGGGTGAGGAGACCCAGTACTTC
D gene: TRBD1; V gene: TRBV2; CDR3 length: 16; J gene: TRBJ2-3; clone size: NA; CDR3 protein: CASSRGQGRTTDTQYF; CDR3 DNA: TGTGCCAGCAGTCGAGGACAGGGGCGGACCACAGATACGCAGTATTTT
D gene: TRBD1; V gene: TRBV9; CDR3 length: 15; J gene: TRBJ1-2; clone size: NA; CDR3 protein: CASSSRDRGLDGYTF; CDR3 DNA: TGTGCCAGCAGCTCCCGGGACAGGGGATTAGATGGCTACACCTTC
D gene: NA; V gene: TRBV10-3; CDR3 length: 18; J gene: TRBJ2-3; clone size: NA; CDR3 protein: CAISVRGPTSTSTDTQYF; CDR3 DNA: TGTGCCATCAGTGTACGGGGTCCGACCTCCACTAGCACAGATACGCAGTATTTT
D gene: TRBD1; V gene: TRBV7-2; CDR3 length: 15; J gene: TRBJ1-2; clone size: NA; CDR3 protein: CASSSDGQGFYYYTF; CDR3 DNA: TGTGCCAGCAGCTCCGACGGACAGGGTTTTTATTACTACACCTTC
D gene: TRBD2; V gene: TRBV10-1; CDR3 length: 15; J gene: TRBJ2-1; clone size: NA; CDR3 protein: CASSSTSGMSNEQFF; CDR3 DNA: TGCGCCAGCAGTTCGACTAGCGGGATGAGCAATGAGCAGTTCTTC
D gene: TRBD2; V gene: TRBV19; CDR3 length: 14; J gene: TRBJ2-1; clone size: few; CDR3 protein: CASTEAGRRNEQFF; CDR3 DNA: TGTGCCAGTACGGAAGCGGGGCGCCGGAATGAGCAGTTCTTC
D gene: NA; V gene: TRBV7-9; CDR3 length: 15; J gene: TRBJ2-2; clone size: NA; CDR3 protein: CASSNPLQGAGELFF; CDR3 DNA: TGTGCCAGCAGCAATCCTCTACAGGGAGCCGGGGAGCTGTTTTTT
D gene: TRBD2; V gene: TRBV12-5; CDR3 length: 14; J gene: TRBJ2-3; clone size: few; CDR3 protein: CASATGGPGDTQYF; CDR3 DNA: TGTGCTAGTGCGACGGGGGGGCCGGGCGATACGCAGTATTTT
D gene: TRBD2; V gene: TRBV7-9; CDR3 length: 14; J gene: TRBJ2-2; clone size: NA; CDR3 protein: CASSLAGRTGELFF; CDR3 DNA: TGTGCCAGCAGTCTAGCGGGGAGGACCGGGGAGCTGTTTTTT
D gene: NA; V gene: TRBV7-2; CDR3 length: 13; J gene: TRBJ2-3; clone size: NA; CDR3 protein: CATQPGRTDTQYF; CDR3 DNA: TGTGCCACCCAACCGGGGAGGACAGATACGCAGTATTTT
D gene: NA; V gene: TRBV4-3; CDR3 length: 17; J gene: TRBJ2-2; clone size: once; CDR3 protein: CASSQEPPGMGHGELFF; CDR3 DNA: TGCGCCAGCAGCCAAGAACCCCCGGGAATGGGCCACGGGGAGCTGTTTTTT
D gene: TRBD1; V gene: TRBV6-6; CDR3 length: 15; J gene: TRBJ1-2; clone size: NA; CDR3 protein: CASSSRTGWIYGYTF; CDR3 DNA: TGTGCCAGCAGTTCCCGGACAGGGTGGATTTATGGCTACACCTTC
D gene: NA; V gene: TRBV10-3; CDR3 length: 15; J gene: TRBJ2-2; clone size: once; CDR3 protein: CAISAGTENTGELFF; CDR3 DNA: TGTGCCATCAGTGCCGGGACTGAGAACACCGGGGAGCTGTTTTTT
D gene: TRBD1; V gene: TRBV10-1; CDR3 length: 15; J gene: TRBJ1-6; clone size: NA; CDR3 protein: CASQDRAPYNSPLHF; CDR3 DNA: TGCGCCAGCCAGGACAGGGCCCCTTATAATTCACCCCTCCACTTT
D gene: NA; V gene: TRBV19; CDR3 length: 14; J gene: TRBJ2-5; clone size: NA; CDR3 protein: CASSPDRSKETQYF; CDR3 DNA: TGTGCCAGTAGTCCCGACAGATCCAAAGAGACCCAGTACTTC
D gene: NA; V gene: TRBV7-2; CDR3 length: 14; J gene: TRBJ1-5; clone size: NA; CDR3 protein: CASSLGEGNQPQHF; CDR3 DNA: TGTGCCAGCAGCTTAGGAGAGGGCAATCAGCCCCAGCATTTT
D gene: NA; V gene: TRBV12-3/TRBV12-4; CDR3 length: 12; J gene: TRBJ1-2; clone size: NA; CDR3 protein: CVLQALGYGYTF; CDR3 DNA: TGTGTCTTACAGGCACTTGGCTATGGCTACACCTTC
D gene: TRBD1; V gene: TRBV7-2; CDR3 length: 14; J gene: TRBJ1-4; clone size: NA; CDR3 protein: CASSPQGGNEKLFF; CDR3 DNA: TGTGCCAGCAGCCCCCAGGGGGGTAATGAAAAACTGTTTTTT
D gene: NA; V gene: TRBV29-1; CDR3 length: 12; J gene: TRBJ1-2; clone size: NA; CDR3 protein: CSVEDGNYGYTF; CDR3 DNA: TGCAGCGTTGAAGACGGGAACTATGGCTACACCTTC
D gene: NA; V gene: TRBV6-1; CDR3 length: 13; J gene: TRBJ1-1; clone size: few; CDR3 protein: CASSDTVYTEAFF; CDR3 DNA: TGTGCCAGCAGTGACACGGTCTACACTGAAGCTTTCTTT